This TCR beta chain was recovered during a study of T cell changes during pregnancy in multiple sclerosis. Clones were read by immunoSEQ multiplex PCR, and TCRdb kept only the in-frame ones, dropping some. Of more than 65,000 clones listed, 85% to 95% are singletons. In germline, CDR1 is SGHRS, CDR2 YFSETQ. The CDR3 consists of 14 residues. Trimming removed 4 bases from V and 4 bases from J; junction bases left unmatched: 7. The sample here was peripheral blood, taken in the first trimester of pregnancy. The chain couples TRBV5-1 to TRBJ2-7; 8 nucleotides match TRBD1. This sequence originates from a female donor with multiple sclerosis, enrolled in a pregnancy study. CDR3 sequence (DNA): TGCGCCAGCAGCCCCGGGACAGGACTGTACGAGCAGTACTTC. Its translation is CASSPGTGLYEQYF.